The next 15 T cell receptor beta chains were all read from a single sample in a study of T cell repertoires in urothelial bladder cancer. Some clones are missing from TCRdb's copy, which holds only in-frame ones; the method was immunoSEQ multiplex PCR. The sample carries fewer than 15,000 clones, 60% to 75% recorded once. Sequenced sample: tumor-infiltrating cells from bladder cancer. The origin of the receptors is a human donor with urothelial carcinoma.

This chain joins TRBV6-5 and TRBJ1-5; tentatively, D is TRBD1 (5 bases). The CDR3 spans 14 residues. V shed 5 bases and J shed 7 bases, with 15 bases lying between them. Germline V gene data show CDR1 as MNHEY and CDR2 as SVGAGI. CDR3: CASSVGRKGQPQHF. In nucleotides, the CDR3 is TGTGCCAGCAGTGTAGGCAGGAAGGGGCAGCCCCAGCATTTT.

The sample holds a few counts of this clone. V and J are TRBV12-5 and TRBJ1-6; 7 positions match TRBD1. V shed 5 bases, J shed 7 bases, and the junction held 11 bases outside the gene matches. Germline V gene lookup returns CDR1 LGHNT and CDR2 FRNRAP. The CDR3 runs to 16 residues. The CDR3 DNA follows: TGTGCTAGTGGTGCCCAGGGGGGGACAGCGAATTCACCCCTCCACTTT. Translating it yields CASGAQGGTANSPLHF.

The sample holds a few counts of this clone. CDR3 in DNA: TGTGCCAGCAGCCCGGGACAACTCGGGGCCAACGTCCTGACTTTC. It codes for CASSPGQLGANVLTF. The chain joins TRBV7-3 to TRBJ2-6; weak D call: TRBD1 (6 bases). With 5 bases removed from V and 4 bases from J, the gap between germline ends came to 12 bases. CDR3 length: 15 residues. Germline lookup yields CDR1 SGHTA and CDR2 FQGTGA.

This rearrangement joins TRBV7-2 to TRBJ2-5; D might be TRBD1 or TRBD2, each matching 5 bases. Germline values: CDR1 SGHTA, CDR2 FQGNSA. V lost 1 base, J lost 3 bases, and 15 bases lay in between. The CDR3 is made up of 16 amino acids. The CDR3 DNA is TGTGCCAGCAGCTTAGGAGGGATCTGGGGGAAAGAGACCCAGTACTTC. Its translation: CASSLGGIWGKETQYF.

Comment on this clone: A read error may produce the germline difference seen at one junction end. The gene calls are TRBV6-4 and TRBJ2-3; D is tentatively TRBD1 or TRBD2 (6 bases each). Germline V gives CDR1 MRHNA, CDR2 SNTAGT. This CDR3 spans 15 amino acids. CDR3 bases: TGTGCCAGCAGTTACTCGCGGGACAACTTAGATACGCAGTATTTT. It yields the protein CASSYSRDNLDTQYF.

The chain has TRBV30 and TRBJ1-5; maybe TRBD1 (6 bases). Trimming took 5 bases from V and 6 from J, leaving 17 bases between them. CDR1 GTSNPN and CDR2 SVGIG come from the germline V gene (reference sequence). The CDR3 is made up of 14 amino acids. CDR3 nucleotide sequence: TGTGCCTGGGACCCGGGACACCCCTTTCAGCCCCAGCATTTT. This sequence encodes CAWDPGHPFQPQHF.

The rearrangement joins TRBV4-1 to TRBJ1-1; a possible D gene is TRBD1 (6 bases). The CDR3 sequence is 15 residues long. Germline loops: CDR1 MGHRA, CDR2 YSYEKL. V was shortened by 0 bases and J by 8 bases, with 16 bases between the two germline ends. This CDR3 is CASSQDGQPGREAFF. Written as DNA, the CDR3 is TGCGCCAGCAGCCAAGATGGACAGCCCGGAAGAGAAGCTTTCTTT.

The chain joins TRBV5-1 to TRBJ1-5, with 7 bases aligning to TRBD1. CDR3 size: 14 residues. The V gene's germline CDR1 is SGHRS and CDR2 YFSETQ. V shed 2 bases, J shed 4 bases, and the junction held 3 bases outside the gene matches. The CDR3 here is CASSLSGGNQPQHF. Here the CDR3 DNA reads TGCGCCAGCAGCTTATCAGGGGGGAATCAGCCCCAGCATTTT. Full variable domain (remainder filled in from reference TRBV5-1 and TRBJ1-5): KAGVTQTPRYLIKTRGQQVTLSCSPISGHRSVSWYQQTPGQGLQFLFEYFSETQRNKGNFPGRFSGRQFSNSRSEMNVSTLELGDSALYLCASSLSGGNQPQHFGDGTRLSIL.

The chain carries TRBV19 and TRBJ2-1; 13 bases line up with TRBD2. The CDR3 runs 15 residues. With V trimmed by 3 bases and J by 7 bases, 3 bases remained unmatched. Germline V gene sequence: CDR1 LNHDA, CDR2 SQIVND (reference sequence). CDR3 DNA: TGTGCCAGTAGTATTGGGACTAGCGGGATTAATGAGCAGTTCTTC. This codes for CASSIGTSGINEQFF.

The chain recombines TRBV7-9 with TRBJ2-2; 7 nucleotides match TRBD1. The J segment lost 8 bases and the V segment lost 5 bases, leaving 5 bases of the junction unmatched. This CDR3 has 13 residues. Germline lookup yields CDR1 SEHNR and CDR2 FQNEAQ (reference sequence). CDR3 DNA: TGTGCCAGCAGCCTTTACAGGGGTGGGGAGCTGTTTTTT. Its translation is CASSLYRGGELFF.

The CDR3 DNA sequence: TGTGCCAGCAGCTCCTGGGGACAACCTGGAACAGATACGCAGTATTTT. Translation: CASSSWGQPGTDTQYF. The chain employs TRBV7-9 and TRBJ2-3; D may be TRBD1 (6 bases). This CDR3 has 16 amino acids. Trimming took off 4 bases at V and 3 bases at J, with 17 bases between the two ends. Germline V gives CDR1 SEHNR, CDR2 FQNEAQ (reference sequence).

This chain's CDR3 is CASSFGGRETEAFF. The CDR3 nucleotides read TGCGCCAGCAGCTTTGGGGGGCGCGAGACTGAAGCTTTCTTT. The chain links TRBV5-1 to TRBJ1-1, with a tentative D call TRBD1 (6 bases). CDR3 length equals 14 residues. Germline V gives CDR1 SGHRS, CDR2 YFSETQ. V was trimmed by 2 bases and J by 5 bases, leaving 13 bases between them.

The V gene is TRBV6-5, the J gene TRBJ1-2, with 7 bases lining up with TRBD1. V lost 6 bases to trimming and J lost 10 bases; unmatched junction nucleotides: 11. The CDR3 spans 13 residues. The germline V gene has CDR1 MNHEY and CDR2 SVGAGI. CDR3 region: CASRPRQGGDYTF. Here the CDR3 DNA reads TGTGCCAGCAGACCACGACAGGGAGGGGACTACACCTTC.

The chain joins TRBV27 to TRBJ1-3; TRBD1 matches 8 bases. Per germline, CDR1 MNHEY and CDR2 SMNVEV (reference sequence). The length of the CDR3 is 16 residues. V gave up 5 bases and J gave up 2 bases; unmatched junction bases: 8. CDR3 residues: CASSRKSGGTGNTIYF. CDR3 bases: TGTGCCAGCAGTCGTAAATCAGGGGGCACTGGAAACACCATATATTTT.

The chain recombines TRBV5-1 with TRBJ1-1; 10 nucleotides align to TRBD1. In germline, CDR1 is SGHRS, CDR2 YFSETQ. The CDR3 runs 13 residues. V trimming: 6 bases; J trimming: 11 bases; junction bases outside the gene matches: 10. CDR3 residues: CASTQPGTGDAFF. The CDR3 nucleotides are TGCGCCAGCACCCAACCCGGGACAGGGGATGCTTTCTTT.